Each of the 24 T cell receptor beta chains below was sequenced from the same sample in a study of patients and donors after allogeneic stem cell transplantation. TCRdb re-called the RT-PCR reads with MiXCR, one entry per CDR3 protein. The sample holds approximately 220,000 distinct CDR3 sequences, around two fifths seen once. What was sequenced was blood, either unsorted or a sorted T cell fraction (not recorded which). These receptor sequences come from a human donor who was either an allogeneic HSCT recipient or a stem cell or donor lymphocyte infusion donor (not recorded which). It is not recorded whose cells these are; they may come from a transplant donor.

This chain uses TRBV20-1 with TRBJ1-2; D perhaps matches TRBD1 (6 bases). CDR1 and CDR2 (germline): DFQATT, SNEGSKA (reference sequence). The CDR3 extends over 14 amino acids. V gave up 4 bases and J gave up 4 bases, with 16 bases separating them. In nucleotides, the CDR3 is TGCAGTGCTATCCGGGGGGCAGGACGCTATGGCTACACCTTC. This codes for CSAIRGAGRYGYTF.

The CDR3 DNA reads TGTGCCAGCAGCCCCTATTCCCCTAAAGGTTCACCCCTCCACTTT. This encodes CASSPYSPKGSPLHF. V is TRBV7-6 and J is TRBJ1-6; no reliable D call. V lost 5 bases and J lost 9, with 17 bases in between. Germline-derived CDR1 and CDR2 are SGHVS and FNYEAQ. This CDR3 contains 15 residues.

The chain combines TRBV5-5 with TRBJ1-1; 8 nucleotides line up with TRBD1. V was clipped by 5 bases and J by 1 base; unmatched bases: 7. From germline, CDR1 is SGHKS and CDR2 YYEKEE (reference sequence). This CDR3 is built from 15 residues. CDR3: CASSWDRFGNTEAFF. In nucleotides, the CDR3 is TGTGCCAGCAGTTGGGACAGGTTTGGGAACACTGAAGCTTTCTTT.

This clonotype has only a few counts. This chain connects TRBV28 to TRBJ1-5; D not certain. This CDR3 is built from 15 residues. In germline, CDR1 is MDHEN, CDR2 SYDVKM. The V end lost 4 bases, the J end lost 1 base, and 11 bases lay between the germline ends. The CDR3: CASSSDSLSNQPQHF. CDR3 in DNA: TGTGCCAGCAGTTCCGATTCGTTGAGCAATCAGCCCCAGCATTTT. The entire variable domain, with the rest obtained from reference TRBV28 and TRBJ1-5, is as follows: DVKVTQSSRYLVKRTGEKVFLECVQDMDHENMFWYRQDPGLGLRLIYFSYDVKMKEKGDIPEGYSVSREKKERFSLILESASTNQTSMYLCASSSDSLSNQPQHFGDGTRLSIL.

The chain is built from TRBV3-1 and TRBJ2-5; no firm D call. V gave up 1 base and J gave up 4 bases, with 7 bases separating them. This CDR3 has 13 residues. Germline assignment: CDR1 LGHDT and CDR2 YNNKEL (reference sequence). CDR3 DNA: TGTGCCAGCAGCCAAGGAGACGGAGAGACCCAGTACTTC. Translating it yields CASSQGDGETQYF.

This chain joins TRBV12-3 or TRBV12-4 and TRBJ1-1, with D uncertain. The V gene lost 6 bases and the J gene lost 8 bases, with 13 bases spanning the gap. The CDR3 is 12 amino acids. This chain's CDR3 is CASRTANREAFF. The CDR3 DNA sequence: TGTGCCAGCAGAACAGCGAACCGAGAAGCTTTCTTT.

The chain uses TRBV12-3 or TRBV12-4 and TRBJ1-1, with D perhaps TRBD1 (5 bases). The CDR3 contains 15 residues. V shed 6 bases and J shed 0 bases, with 14 bases lying between them. The CDR3 loop reads CASSHADRMNTEAFF. The CDR3, as DNA: TGTGCCAGCAGCCACGCTGACAGAATGAACACTGAAGCTTTCTTT.

V is TRBV5-1 and J is TRBJ1-1, with D unresolved. This CDR3 has 13 residues. The V gene lost 2 bases and the J gene lost 3 bases, with 8 bases spanning the gap. CDR1 is SGHRS and CDR2 is YFSETQ in the germline V gene. The CDR3 region has the DNA TGCGCCAGCAGCTTTTCGGCAGACACTGAAGCTTTCTTT. Translation gives CASSFSADTEAFF.

J is TRBJ1-5 and V is TRBV12-3 or TRBV12-4, with a tentative D call TRBD1 (6 bases). The CDR3 has 14 residues. V lost 6 bases to trimming and J lost 7 bases, with 16 bases between them. The chain's CDR3 is CASSKTGGGQPQHF. As DNA, the CDR3 is TGTGCCAGCAGCAAAACGGGGGGCGGGCAGCCCCAGCATTTT.

There are a few counts of this clonotype. This chain joins TRBV29-1 and TRBJ1-1; no reliable D call. V dropped 4 bases and J dropped 5 bases, with 11 bases sitting between them. CDR1 SQVTM and CDR2 ANQGSEA come from the germline V gene. This CDR3 has 12 amino acids. For the CDR3, the DNA is TGCAGCGTTGGCAGGATAGGTACTGAAGCTTTCTTT. It is translated as CSVGRIGTEAFF.

This clonotype appeared a few times. The rearrangement joins TRBV12-3 or TRBV12-4 to TRBJ1-1; D unclear. With 5 bases removed from V and 3 bases from J, the gap between germline ends came to 10 bases. This CDR3 spans 13 amino acids. CDR3 DNA: TGTGCCAGCAGTATGACCGGAGACACTGAAGCTTTCTTT. Translated: CASSMTGDTEAFF.

V and J are TRBV5-1 and TRBJ2-3, with D unresolved. The CDR3 runs to 14 residues. CDR1 and CDR2 from the germline V gene are SGHRS and YFSETQ. V lost 0 bases to trimming and J lost 4 bases, with 9 bases between them. This CDR3 reads CASSLDLLPDTQYF. The CDR3 nucleotides are TGCGCCAGCAGCTTGGACCTCCTCCCAGATACGCAGTATTTT.

The rearrangement joins TRBV19 to TRBJ1-5; maybe TRBD1 (5 bases). The CDR3 contains 15 residues. V gave up 3 bases and J gave up 7 bases, with 16 bases separating them. CDR1 is LNHDA and CDR2 is SQIVND in the germline V gene (reference sequence). The CDR3 spells CASSMEAGISQPQHF. Here the CDR3 DNA reads TGTGCCAGTAGTATGGAGGCAGGGATCTCCCAGCCCCAGCATTTT.

This clonotype has just a few counts. This rearrangement joins TRBV10-3 to TRBJ2-7; 8 bases map to TRBD2. The CDR3 runs 12 residues. V lost 10 bases and J lost 6; bases outside the gene matches: 8. In germline, CDR1 is ENHRY, CDR2 SYGVKD. Here the CDR3 reads CATQAGGSEQYF. For the CDR3, the DNA is TGTGCCACTCAGGCGGGGGGCAGCGAGCAGTACTTC.

This chain joins TRBV6-4 and TRBJ1-1; no clear D gene. Germline values: CDR1 MRHNA, CDR2 SNTAGT. V was pared by 7 bases and J by 11 bases, with 23 bases between. The CDR3 extends over 14 amino acids. As DNA, the CDR3 is TGTGCCAGCACTGCCTCCCCAAGGGATAGGCCGGCTTTCTTT. Its protein product is CASTASPRDRPAFF.

The genes are TRBV5-1 and TRBJ1-6, with 8 bases that match TRBD1. Germline-derived CDR1 and CDR2 are SGHRS and YFSETQ. This CDR3 region has 17 residues. V shed 0 bases, J shed 3 bases, and the junction held 5 bases outside the gene matches. The CDR3 here is CASSLGDRPIYNSPLHF. The CDR3 DNA follows: TGCGCCAGCAGCTTGGGGGACAGGCCCATCTATAATTCACCCCTCCACTTT.

This clonotype was observed a few times. The chain links TRBV2 to TRBJ1-1, with 8 bases matching TRBD1. This CDR3 contains 15 residues. CDR1 is SNHLY, CDR2 FYNNEI, per germline. The J segment lost 2 bases and the V segment lost 9 bases, leaving 11 bases of the junction unmatched. The CDR3 is CARQIPGQANTEAFF. The CDR3 DNA reads as TGTGCCAGACAAATTCCGGGACAGGCAAACACTGAAGCTTTCTTT.

This clonotype showed up just a few times. The chain combines TRBV7-9 with TRBJ1-5, with 7 bases matching TRBD1. V trimming: 7 bases; J trimming: 6 bases; junction bases outside the gene matches: 6. Germline lookup yields CDR1 SEHNR and CDR2 FQNEAQ (reference sequence). The CDR3 extends over 13 amino acids. The CDR3 DNA sequence: TGTGCCAGCACACAGGGGTCGGGTCAGCCCCAGCATTTT. Translation gives CASTQGSGQPQHF.

This clonotype has a handful of counts. The chain joins TRBV12-3 or TRBV12-4 to TRBJ1-6; D perhaps matches TRBD1 (5 bases). V lost 7 bases and J lost 0, with 7 bases in between. This CDR3 has 14 residues. This chain's CDR3 is CASKGSSYNSPLHF. The CDR3 region has the DNA TGTGCCAGCAAGGGGAGCTCCTATAATTCACCCCTCCACTTT.

This clonotype has a handful of counts. The chain couples TRBV24-1 to TRBJ1-2; D is ambiguous. This CDR3 region has 13 residues. V lost 7 bases, J lost 6 bases, and 14 bases lay in between. Germline CDR1 KGHDR, CDR2 SFDVKD. The CDR3 sequence is CATRDGSWDGYTF. The CDR3 nucleotides are TGTGCCACCAGGGACGGCTCTTGGGATGGCTACACCTTC.

This rearrangement joins TRBV4-1 to TRBJ1-4; weak D call: TRBD1 (5 bases). Germline V CDR1 and CDR2: MGHRA, YSYEKL. V gave up 0 bases and J gave up 6 bases, with 14 bases separating them. The CDR3 is 16 amino acids. CDR3 protein: CASSQDGILGDEKLFF. CDR3 nucleotide sequence: TGCGCCAGCAGCCAAGACGGGATCTTAGGGGATGAAAAACTGTTTTTT.

Remarks on this clonotype: This CDR3 fails to terminate in the conserved phenylalanine or tryptophan, so it likely reflects a read error. The chain couples TRBV20-1 to TRBJ2-1; TRBD2 might be the D (5 bases). V dropped 0 bases and J dropped 2 bases, with 11 bases sitting between them. The CDR3 length is 15 residues. CDR1 and CDR2 from the germline V gene are DFQATT and SNEGSKA (reference sequence). This CDR3 is CSARDEGRPYNEQFL. CDR3 nucleotide sequence: TGCAGTGCTAGAGATGAGGGAAGGCCCTACAATGAGCAGTTCCTC.

The table lists this clonotype with a few counts. This rearrangement joins TRBV7-9 to TRBJ1-2; D unclear. This CDR3 is built from 17 residues. Trimming cost V 5 bases and J 4 bases, with 23 bases left between them. In germline, CDR1 is SEHNR, CDR2 FQNEAQ (reference sequence). The CDR3 sequence is CASSRHMGYSEFYGYTF. The CDR3 nucleotides read TGTGCCAGCAGCCGACATATGGGGTACAGTGAGTTCTATGGCTACACCTTC.

The rearrangement joins TRBV12-3 or TRBV12-4 to TRBJ1-4; no clear D gene. Deletions cut 6 bases from V and 7 bases from J, with 9 bases between. The CDR3 loop spans 12 amino acids. CDR3 sequence (DNA): TGTGCCAGCAGATCCTCGAGTGAAAAACTGTTTTTT. Protein: CASRSSSEKLFF.